Listed here is a single TCR beta chain. The entry originates in a study of blood T cell repertoires in COVID-19. Whole-study context: From the United States, Italy and Spain came samples of acute and convalescent COVID-19. Sources were T cells, B-cell-depleted T cells, or PBMCs; the material itself was cDNA or gDNA.

Under the authors' procedure: Researchers report that nucleated cell counts were estimated from reference gene primer amplification. Here immunoSEQ multiplex PCR was the method, and the copy in TCRdb shows in-frame clones only, minus some. V, J and clone size are taken as reported in that table, and D and trimming were inferred from the DNA itself. The data show 200,000 to 300,000 clones, around four fifths seen once. V lost 4 bases to trimming and J lost 2 bases; unmatched junction nucleotides: 2. CDR1 SGDLS and CDR2 YYNGEE come from the germline V gene. The CDR3 totals 14 residues. The V gene is TRBV9, the J gene TRBJ2-1, with 8 nucleotides matching TRBD2. The sequence was collected from a man in his 60s with acute or convalescent COVID-19. Sequencing was performed on peripheral blood. DNA of the CDR3: TGTGCCAGCAGCTATAGCGGGGCCTACAATGAGCAGTTCTTC. Translation: CASSYSGAYNEQFF.